One sample yielded the 31 T cell receptor beta chains listed below, sequenced in a study of cytomegalovirus exposure and HLA in healthy donors. Vbeta (60) and Jbeta (13) primers were used in the PCR. The method was immunoSEQ multiplex PCR; TCRdb's version includes in-frame clones alone and lacks a portion of them. This table has 150,000 to 200,000 clones, around 78% appearing once. The sequencing input was PBMCs. The receptors were sampled from a man younger than 45 in good health and CMV-seronegative.

The chain employs TRBV5-5 and TRBJ1-1, with D perhaps TRBD1 (5 bases). The CDR3 is 11 residues long. Per the germline V gene, CDR1 is SGHKS and CDR2 is YYEKEE (reference sequence). V gave up 3 bases and J gave up 7 bases, with 7 bases separating them. DNA of the CDR3: TGTGCCAGCAGCTCAGGGCGTGAAGCTTTCTTT. This sequence encodes CASSSGREAFF.

This rearrangement joins TRBV15 to TRBJ2-3; 12 nucleotides match TRBD2. Trimming took 5 bases from V and 2 from J; bases not matched to a gene: 20. The germline V gene has CDR1 LNHNV and CDR2 YYDKDF (reference sequence). CDR3 length: 21 amino acids. CDR3 sequence reads: CATSGKATGTSGLSPTDTQYF. CDR3 coding DNA: TGTGCCACCAGCGGGAAGGCCACCGGGACTAGCGGGCTCAGCCCCACAGATACGCAGTATTTT.

Concerning this clone: Since the CDR3 does not end with the conserved phenylalanine or tryptophan, this likely comes from a read error. The V and J genes are TRBV30 and TRBJ1-1; TRBD1 is a possible D gene (6 bases). V lost 6 bases and J 2 bases, leaving 10 bases between the germline ends. The CDR3 has 12 residues. Germline V CDR1 and CDR2: GTSNPN, SVGIG (reference sequence). CDR3 sequence reads: CACTQGNTEAFL. The CDR3 DNA reads TGTGCCTGTACACAGGGAAACACTGAAGCTTTCTTG.

The rearrangement links TRBV29-1 to TRBJ2-7; a possible D gene is TRBD2 (5 bases). The CDR3 runs to 14 residues. Trimming cost V 4 bases and J 3 bases, with 16 bases left between them. Germline V lookup: CDR1 SQVTM, CDR2 ANQGSEA. The CDR3 nucleotides read TGCAGCGTTGCGACCACTAGTTTGGGCTACGAGCAGTACTTC. Residues: CSVATTSLGYEQYF.

The CDR3 DNA reads TGTGCCAGTAGTCCCACCCGTACAAACAATGAGCAGTTCTTC. Amino acids: CASSPTRTNNEQFF. The chain employs TRBV19 and TRBJ2-1; the D is unclear. This CDR3 is built from 14 residues. V was clipped by 5 bases and J by 5 bases, with 13 bases between them. Germline V CDR1 and CDR2: LNHDA, SQIVND (reference sequence).

This clone was picked up one time. The rearrangement uses TRBV7-6 and TRBJ2-1; 13 nucleotides line up with TRBD2. The CDR3 extends over 16 amino acids. Germline-derived CDR1 and CDR2 are SGHVS and FNYEAQ. J gave up 9 bases and V 5 bases, and 10 bases lay outside the gene matches. The CDR3 region is CASSHRQGLAGFEQFF. CDR3 nucleotides: TGTGCCAGCAGCCATAGACAGGGACTAGCGGGATTTGAGCAGTTCTTC.

The CDR3: CASSLGRGRTGELFF. CDR3 in DNA: TGTGCCAGCAGCTTGGGCAGGGGGCGGACCGGGGAGCTGTTTTTT. V gene TRBV5-4 combines with J gene TRBJ2-2, with TRBD1 matching over 8 bases. Germline loops: CDR1 SGHNT, CDR2 YYREEE (reference sequence). The ends lost 0 bases at V and 5 bases at J; junction bases unmatched: 3. The CDR3 loop spans 15 amino acids. Full variable domain (remainder filled in from reference TRBV5-4 and TRBJ2-2): ETGVTQSPTHLIKTRGQQVTLRCSSQSGHNTVSWYQQALGQGPQFIFQYYREEENGRGNFPPRFSGLQFPNYSSELNVNALELDDSALYLCASSLGRGRTGELFFGEGSRLTVL.

The chain joins TRBV15 to TRBJ1-5; no reliable D call. Germline CDR1 LNHNV, CDR2 YYDKDF (reference sequence). Trimming took 0 bases from V and 4 from J, leaving 13 bases between them. The CDR3 contains 16 residues. CDR3 DNA sequence: TGTGCCACCAGCAGAGATCGCGGAAGGATTAATCAGCCCCAGCATTTT. It yields the protein CATSRDRGRINQPQHF.

The V call is TRBV5-1, the J call TRBJ2-7, with TRBD2 matching over 8 bases. The J segment lost 7 bases and the V segment lost 0 bases, leaving 6 bases of the junction unmatched. CDR1 is SGHRS, CDR2 YFSETQ, per germline. There are 14 residues in the CDR3. The CDR3 spells CASSLEGTSREQYF. Here the CDR3 DNA reads TGCGCCAGCAGCTTGGAAGGGACTAGTAGAGAGCAGTACTTC.

The genes are TRBV6-4 and TRBJ2-2; no reliable D call. In germline, CDR1 is MRHNA, CDR2 SNTAGT. This CDR3 has 14 amino acids. Between the trimmed V and J ends, which lost 6 bases and 5 bases, there was a span of 13 bases. CDR3 region: CASRPSGGTGELFF. The CDR3 DNA follows: TGTGCCAGCAGACCCAGTGGCGGTACCGGGGAGCTGTTTTTT.

The gene calls are TRBV27 and TRBJ1-1; the match to TRBD1 covers 9 bases. Trimming cost V 2 bases and J 5 bases; bases outside gene matches: 3. Per the germline V gene, CDR1 is MNHEY and CDR2 is SMNVEV (reference sequence). The CDR3 has 14 residues. The CDR3 sequence: CASSLIGQGTEAFF. Written as DNA, the CDR3 is TGTGCCAGCAGTTTAATCGGACAGGGGACTGAAGCTTTCTTT.

As DNA, the CDR3 is TGCAGCAGGGACAGAACCACCGGCTACACCTTC. Translating it yields CSRDRTTGYTF. The J gene is TRBJ1-2, the V gene TRBV20-1, with TRBD1 matching over 7 bases. Germline V lookup: CDR1 DFQATT, CDR2 SNEGSKA (reference sequence). This CDR3 comprises 11 residues.

This clone has a handful of counts. J is TRBJ2-5 and V is TRBV7-3, with 7 bases aligning to TRBD2. Germline lookup yields CDR1 SGHTA and CDR2 FQGTGA. Unmatched junction bases numbered 6, after V lost 2 bases and J lost 3 bases. The CDR3 sequence is 15 residues long. The CDR3 region is CASSLWGGQKETQYF. DNA of the CDR3: TGTGCCAGCAGCTTATGGGGAGGGCAGAAAGAGACCCAGTACTTC.

Turning to this clone: The junction does not match germline at one end; this may be a read error. V gene TRBV27 combines with J gene TRBJ1-1; the match to TRBD1 covers 8 bases. There are 13 residues in the CDR3. Germline CDR1 reads MNHEY; CDR2 reads SMNVEV (reference sequence). This CDR3 reads CASWTGMNTEAFF. The CDR3 DNA reads as TGTGCCAGCTGGACAGGGATGAACACTGAAGCTTTTTTT.

This rearrangement joins TRBV18 to TRBJ2-5; D remains ambiguous. Matching the DNA end better, TRBJ2-7 makes the J call doubtful. Germline V gives CDR1 KGHSH, CDR2 LQKENI. CDR3 length equals 12 residues. The CDR3 coding sequence is TGTGCCAGCTCACCACTTGGAGACGAGCAGTACTTC. It codes for CASSPLGDEQYF.

V and J are TRBV11-2 and TRBJ2-7, with a tentative D call TRBD1 (5 bases). The ends were cut back, 4 bases at V and 5 bases at J, with 15 bases in the middle. The V gene's germline CDR1 is SGHAT and CDR2 FQNNGV. The CDR3 spans 14 residues. In DNA, the CDR3 is TGTGCCAGCAGCTGGACGGGTGTCAGGGACGAGCAGTACTTC. As protein: CASSWTGVRDEQYF.

The chain links TRBV4-1 to TRBJ1-3; D remains unclear. The germline V gene encodes CDR1 MGHRA and CDR2 YSYEKL. There are 18 residues in the CDR3. V lost 0 bases, J lost 0 bases, and 15 bases lay in between. For the CDR3, the DNA is TGCGCCAGCAGCCAAGATAACCAACGCCTCAGCTCTGGAAACACCATATATTTT. It translates to CASSQDNQRLSSGNTIYF.

V and J are TRBV7-8 and TRBJ1-5; D might be TRBD1 (6 bases). Germline loops: CDR1 SGHVS, CDR2 FQNEAQ. The CDR3 runs 19 residues. V gave up 7 bases and J gave up 4 bases, with 29 bases separating them. The CDR3 coding sequence is TGTGCCAGCACCCCCTCGGTTCTGGGAGGGGGACTGACTAATCAGCCCCAGCATTTT. Amino acids: CASTPSVLGGGLTNQPQHF. The complete variable domain, with remaining parts taken from reference TRBV7-8 and TRBJ1-5, reads GAGVSQSPRYKVAKRGQDVALRCDPISGHVSLFWYQQALGQGPEFLTYFQNEAQLDKSGLPSDRFFAERPEGSVSTLKIQRTQQEDSAVYLCASTPSVLGGGLTNQPQHFGDGTRLSIL.

The chain couples TRBV7-3 to TRBJ2-3; TRBD2 agrees at 8 bases. This CDR3 spans 15 amino acids. V trimming: 6 bases; J trimming: 5 bases; junction bases outside the gene matches: 10. Germline assignment: CDR1 SGHTA and CDR2 FQGTGA. The CDR3 reads CASRKSGRFEDTQYF. Here the CDR3 DNA reads TGTGCCAGCAGGAAAAGCGGGAGATTCGAAGATACGCAGTATTTT.

The rearrangement uses TRBV25-1 and TRBJ2-5; 8 nucleotides align to TRBD2. The CDR3 length is 15 residues. Germline assignment: CDR1 MGHDK and CDR2 SYGVNS. V lost 9 bases, J lost 2 bases, and 11 bases stayed unmatched. For the CDR3, the DNA is TGTGCCAGTACAAATCGGGCTAGCGGGCAAGAGACCCAGTACTTC. It codes for CASTNRASGQETQYF.

This clone was picked up one time. The V gene is TRBV5-1, the J gene TRBJ2-3; 8 nucleotides align to TRBD2. CDR1 is SGHRS, CDR2 YFSETQ, per germline. CDR3 length: 14 amino acids. V trimming: 6 bases; J trimming: 2 bases; junction bases outside the gene matches: 5. The CDR3 spells CASTPGGSTDTQYF. Written as DNA, the CDR3 is TGCGCCAGCACTCCGGGAGGGTCCACAGATACGCAGTATTTT.

In its sample, this clone was seen many times. V usage is TRBV10-3 and J usage is TRBJ1-5; TRBD1 is a possible D gene (5 bases). The CDR3 runs 14 residues. The V gene lost 4 bases and the J gene lost 3 bases, with 10 bases spanning the gap. CDR1 is ENHRY, CDR2 SYGVKD, per germline. The CDR3 is CAISAGGLNQPQHF. The CDR3 DNA is TGTGCCATCAGTGCCGGGGGTCTCAATCAGCCCCAGCATTTT.

The V call is TRBV11-2, the J call TRBJ2-1; TRBD2 aligns across 9 bases. V dropped 5 bases and J dropped 5; count of bases not matched to a gene: 7. Germline V gene lookup returns CDR1 SGHAT and CDR2 FQNNGV. The CDR3 runs to 15 residues. DNA for the CDR3: TGTGCCAGCAGCCTCACTAGCGGGTGGGACAATGAGCAGTTCTTC. Residues: CASSLTSGWDNEQFF.

The V call is TRBV21-1, the J call TRBJ2-5; the table calls TRBD1, which could not be checked here. TRBV21-1 is labeled a pseudogene. The CDR3 has 11 residues. CDR3 protein: CASSNKETQYF. Here the CDR3 DNA reads TGTGCCAGCAGCAACAAAGAGACCCAGTACTTC.

The chain has TRBV5-1 and TRBJ2-1, with 8 bases fitting TRBD2. The CDR3 contains 14 residues. Looked up from germline, CDR1 is SGHRS and CDR2 is YFSETQ. The V and J ends lost 2 bases and 7 bases, in that order; junction bases with no gene match: 5. Here the CDR3 reads CASSFAGGGNEQFF. For the CDR3, the DNA is TGCGCCAGCAGCTTCGCGGGAGGAGGGAATGAGCAGTTCTTC.

This clone was found a few times. The chain is built from TRBV28 and TRBJ2-5, with D perhaps matching TRBD1 (5 bases). CDR1 and CDR2 (germline): MDHEN, SYDVKM. The germline V and J ends were trimmed by 5 bases and 1 base, with 17 bases remaining between them. CDR3 length equals 16 residues. In nucleotides, the CDR3 is TGTGCCAGCAGTCCCGCCGGACGACAGTTCCAAGAGACCCAGTACTTC. Amino acids: CASSPAGRQFQETQYF.

This clone has just one count. V usage is TRBV28 and J usage is TRBJ1-2; D is possibly TRBD1 (6 bases). The ends were cut back, 2 bases at V and 2 bases at J, with 6 bases in the middle. Germline-derived CDR1 and CDR2 are MDHEN and SYDVKM. This CDR3 has 13 residues. The DNA of the CDR3 is TGTGCCAGCAGTTTACAGGGGAACTATGGCTACACCTTC. Protein sequence: CASSLQGNYGYTF.

The gene calls are TRBV27 and TRBJ2-2; TRBD2 aligns across 9 bases. The CDR3 totals 18 residues. V lost 3 bases to trimming and J lost 6 bases; unmatched junction nucleotides: 14. Germline loops: CDR1 MNHEY, CDR2 SMNVEV (reference sequence). DNA for the CDR3: TGTGCCAGCAGTTTGTTCGGGACTAGCATTATAAAGGCCGGGGAGCTGTTTTTT. It yields the protein CASSLFGTSIIKAGELFF.

The V call is TRBV19, the J call TRBJ2-1; the match to TRBD2 covers 12 bases. Per germline, CDR1 LNHDA and CDR2 SQIVND (reference sequence). The V segment lost 7 bases and the J segment 1 base; nucleotides outside the gene matches: 8. The CDR3 extends over 17 amino acids. Here the CDR3 DNA reads TGTGCCAGTATCGGGCTAGCGGGAGGGGCGTCCTACAATGAGCAGTTCTTC. Translating it yields CASIGLAGGASYNEQFF. Combining the CDR3 with reference TRBV19 and TRBJ2-1 gives the whole variable domain DGGITQSPKYLFRKEGQNVTLSCEQNLNHDAMYWYRQDPGQGLRLIYYSQIVNDFQKGDIAEGYSVSREKKESFPLTVTSAQKNPTAFYLCASIGLAGGASYNEQFFGPGTRLTVL.

This chain uses TRBV19 with TRBJ2-2, with D uncertain. Germline V gene data show CDR1 as LNHDA and CDR2 as SQIVND (reference sequence). With 5 bases removed from V and 6 bases from J, the gap between germline ends came to 16 bases. This CDR3 comprises 15 residues. CDR3 coding DNA: TGTGCCAGTAGTCGGCCCGAGGCATACGCCGGGGAGCTGTTTTTT. This sequence encodes CASSRPEAYAGELFF.

In its sample, this clone was seen a few times. The chain combines TRBV6-5 with TRBJ2-7, with 7 bases fitting TRBD1. Per germline, CDR1 MNHEY and CDR2 SVGAGI. The CDR3 has 15 residues. V trimming: 0 bases; J trimming: 0 bases; junction bases outside the gene matches: 2. This CDR3 reads CASSYSGTVSYEQYF. The CDR3 nucleotides read TGTGCCAGCAGTTACTCCGGGACAGTCTCCTACGAGCAGTACTTC.